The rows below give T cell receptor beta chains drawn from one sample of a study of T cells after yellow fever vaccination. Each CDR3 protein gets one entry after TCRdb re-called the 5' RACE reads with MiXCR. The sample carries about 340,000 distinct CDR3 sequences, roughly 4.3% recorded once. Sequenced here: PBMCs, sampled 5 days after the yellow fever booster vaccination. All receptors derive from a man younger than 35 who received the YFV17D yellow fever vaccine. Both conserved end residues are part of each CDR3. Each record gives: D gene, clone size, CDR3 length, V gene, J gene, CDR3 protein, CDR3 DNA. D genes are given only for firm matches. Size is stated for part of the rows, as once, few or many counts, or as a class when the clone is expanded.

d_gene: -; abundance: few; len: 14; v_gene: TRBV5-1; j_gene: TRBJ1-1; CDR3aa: CASSLTRGGAEAFF; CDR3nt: TGCGCCAGCAGTTTAACCCGGGGGGGCGCTGAAGCTTTCTTT
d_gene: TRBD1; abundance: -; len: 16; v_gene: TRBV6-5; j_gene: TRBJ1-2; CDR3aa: CASNPGGTGALYGYTF; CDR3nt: TGTGCCAGCAACCCAGGGGGGACAGGGGCCCTCTATGGCTACACCTTC
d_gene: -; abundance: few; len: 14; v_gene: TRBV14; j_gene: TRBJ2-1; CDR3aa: CASSQWYGSNEQFF; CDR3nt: TGTGCCAGCAGCCAATGGTACGGGTCCAATGAGCAGTTCTTC
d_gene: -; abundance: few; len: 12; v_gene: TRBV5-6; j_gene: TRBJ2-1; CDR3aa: CASSSTVYEQFF; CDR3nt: TGTGCCAGCAGCTCTACGGTGTATGAGCAGTTCTTC
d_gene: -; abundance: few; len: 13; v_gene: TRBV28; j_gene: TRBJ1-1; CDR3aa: CASSFWGLPEAFF; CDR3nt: TGTGCCAGCAGTTTTTGGGGGCTCCCTGAAGCTTTCTTT
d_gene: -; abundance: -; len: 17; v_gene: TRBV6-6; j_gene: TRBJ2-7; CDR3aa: CASSYQDQDPSSYEQYF; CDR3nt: TGTGCCAGCAGTTACCAAGATCAAGACCCGAGCTCCTACGAGCAGTACTTC
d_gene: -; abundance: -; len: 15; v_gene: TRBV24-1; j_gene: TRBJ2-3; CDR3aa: CATSDFRGRTDTQYF; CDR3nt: TGTGCCACCAGTGATTTCCGGGGGCGCACAGATACGCAGTATTTT
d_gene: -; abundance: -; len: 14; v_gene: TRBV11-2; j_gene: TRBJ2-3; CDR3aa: CASSRRPVTDTQYF; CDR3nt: TGTGCCAGCAGCCGTAGACCAGTCACCGATACGCAGTATTTT
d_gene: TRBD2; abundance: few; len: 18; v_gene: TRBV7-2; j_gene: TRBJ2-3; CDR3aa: CASSLVAGTSGAPDTQYF; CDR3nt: TGTGCCAGCAGCTTAGTTGCCGGGACTAGCGGGGCCCCAGATACGCAGTATTTT
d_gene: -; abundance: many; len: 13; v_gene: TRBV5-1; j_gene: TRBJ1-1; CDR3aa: CASSLAGGGLAFF; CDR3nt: TGCGCCAGCAGCTTGGCAGGCGGGGGCTTGGCTTTCTTT
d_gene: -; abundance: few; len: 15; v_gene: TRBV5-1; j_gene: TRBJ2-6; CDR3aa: CASSLLSSGANVLTF; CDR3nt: TGCGCCAGCAGCTTATTGAGCTCTGGGGCCAACGTCCTGACTTTC
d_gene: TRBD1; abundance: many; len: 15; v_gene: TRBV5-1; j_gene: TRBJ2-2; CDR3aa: CASSWGQSIPGELFF; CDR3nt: TGCGCCAGCAGCTGGGGACAGTCTATTCCCGGGGAGCTGTTTTTT
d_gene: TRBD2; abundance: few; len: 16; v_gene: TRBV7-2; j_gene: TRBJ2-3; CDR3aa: CASSFTSGGAKDTQYF; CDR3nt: TGTGCCAGCAGCTTCACTAGCGGGGGGGCGAAAGATACGCAGTATTTT
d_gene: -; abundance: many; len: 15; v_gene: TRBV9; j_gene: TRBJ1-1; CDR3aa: CASSVEPNGVTEAFF; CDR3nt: TGTGCCAGCAGCGTGGAGCCCAATGGGGTCACTGAAGCTTTCTTT
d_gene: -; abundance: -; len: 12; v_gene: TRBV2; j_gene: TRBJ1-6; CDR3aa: CAGGREISPLHF; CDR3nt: TGTGCCGGGGGCAGGGAGATTTCACCCCTCCACTTT
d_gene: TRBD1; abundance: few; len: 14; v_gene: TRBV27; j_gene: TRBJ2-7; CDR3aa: CASSGGTGPYEQYF; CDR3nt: TGTGCCAGCAGTGGGGGGACAGGTCCCTACGAGCAGTACTTC
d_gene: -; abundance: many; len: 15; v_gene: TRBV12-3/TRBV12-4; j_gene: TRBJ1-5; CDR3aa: CASSSRDLGNQPQHF; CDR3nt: TGTGCCAGCAGTTCCCGGGACCTCGGGAATCAGCCCCAGCATTTT
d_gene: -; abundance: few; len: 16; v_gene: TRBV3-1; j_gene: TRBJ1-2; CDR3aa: CASSQYTGLTRHGYTF; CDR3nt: TGTGCCAGCAGCCAATATACAGGTCTTACTCGGCATGGCTACACCTTC
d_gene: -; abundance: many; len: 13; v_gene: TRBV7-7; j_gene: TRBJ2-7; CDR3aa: CASSLGKSYEQYF; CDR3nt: TGTGCCAGCAGCTTAGGCAAGTCCTACGAGCAGTACTTC